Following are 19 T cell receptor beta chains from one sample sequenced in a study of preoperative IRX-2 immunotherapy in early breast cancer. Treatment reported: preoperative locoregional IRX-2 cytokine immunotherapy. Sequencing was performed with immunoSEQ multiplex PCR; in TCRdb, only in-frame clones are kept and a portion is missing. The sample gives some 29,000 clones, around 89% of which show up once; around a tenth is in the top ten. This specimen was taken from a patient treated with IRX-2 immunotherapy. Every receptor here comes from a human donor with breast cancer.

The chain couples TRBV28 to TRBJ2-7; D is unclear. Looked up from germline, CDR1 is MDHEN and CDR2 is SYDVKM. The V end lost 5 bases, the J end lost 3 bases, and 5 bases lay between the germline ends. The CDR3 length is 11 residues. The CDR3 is CASSQNYEQYF. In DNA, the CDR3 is TGTGCCAGCAGTCAAAACTACGAGCAGTACTTC. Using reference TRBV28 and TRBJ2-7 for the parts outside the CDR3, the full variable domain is DVKVTQSSRYLVKRTGEKVFLECVQDMDHENMFWYRQDPGLGLRLIYFSYDVKMKEKGDIPEGYSVSREKKERFSLILESASTNQTSMYLCASSQNYEQYFGPGTRLTVT.

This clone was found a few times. CDR3 sequence (DNA): TGTGCCACCCCAGGGACGGGGAACACCGGGGAGCTGTTTTTT. Translation: CATPGTGNTGELFF. This chain uses TRBV6-5 with TRBJ2-2; the D gene could be TRBD1 or TRBD2 (5 bases each). Trimming took off 10 bases at V and 1 base at J, with 13 bases between the two ends. CDR1 is MNHEY and CDR2 is SVGAGI in the germline V gene. This CDR3 has 14 residues.

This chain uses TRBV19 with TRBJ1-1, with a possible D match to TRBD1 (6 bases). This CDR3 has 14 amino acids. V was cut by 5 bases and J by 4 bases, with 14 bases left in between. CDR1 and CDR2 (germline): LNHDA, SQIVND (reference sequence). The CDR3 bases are TGTGCCAGTAGTCAAATCAGGGGAGGCACTGAAGCTTTCTTT. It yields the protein CASSQIRGGTEAFF.

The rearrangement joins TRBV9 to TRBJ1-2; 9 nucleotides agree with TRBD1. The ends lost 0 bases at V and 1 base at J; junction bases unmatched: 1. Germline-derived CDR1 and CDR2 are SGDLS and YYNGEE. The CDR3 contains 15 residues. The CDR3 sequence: CASSVGQGGNYGYTF. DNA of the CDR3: TGTGCCAGCAGCGTAGGACAGGGGGGTAACTATGGCTACACCTTC.

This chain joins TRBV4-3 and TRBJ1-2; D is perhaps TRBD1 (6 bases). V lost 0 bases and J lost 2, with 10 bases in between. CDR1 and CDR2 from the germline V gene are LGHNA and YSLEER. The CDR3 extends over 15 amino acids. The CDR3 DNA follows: TGCGCCAGCAGCCAAGATAGCAGGGGAAACTATGGCTACACCTTC. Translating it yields CASSQDSRGNYGYTF.

CDR3 sequence (DNA): TGTGCCAGCACCGGCGGCAGGGGACCCTACAATGAGCAGTTCTTC. Translating it yields CASTGGRGPYNEQFF. The chain couples TRBV6-1 to TRBJ2-1; D may be TRBD1 (6 bases). There are 15 residues in the CDR3. Germline lookup yields CDR1 MNHNS and CDR2 SASEGT. The V and J ends lost 7 bases and 2 bases respectively, with 15 bases between them.

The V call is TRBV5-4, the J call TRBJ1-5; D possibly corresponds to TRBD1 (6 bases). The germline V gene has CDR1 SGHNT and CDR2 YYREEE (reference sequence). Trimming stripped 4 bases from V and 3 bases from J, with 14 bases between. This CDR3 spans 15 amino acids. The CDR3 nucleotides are TGTGCCAGCAGCGTGGGTGACAGGCCCAATCAGCCCCAGCATTTT. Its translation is CASSVGDRPNQPQHF.

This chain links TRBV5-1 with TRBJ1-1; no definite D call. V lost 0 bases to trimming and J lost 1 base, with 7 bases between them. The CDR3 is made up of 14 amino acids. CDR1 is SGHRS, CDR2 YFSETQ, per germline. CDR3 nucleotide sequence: TGCGCCAGCAGCTTGGTTGGGGAGAACACTGAAGCTTTCTTT. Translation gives CASSLVGENTEAFF.

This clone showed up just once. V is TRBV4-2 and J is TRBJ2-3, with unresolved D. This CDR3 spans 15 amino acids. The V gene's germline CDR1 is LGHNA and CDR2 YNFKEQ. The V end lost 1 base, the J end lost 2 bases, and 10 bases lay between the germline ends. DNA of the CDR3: TGTGCCAGCAGCCAAGTTCGGGCCCCCACAGATACGCAGTATTTT. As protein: CASSQVRAPTDTQYF.

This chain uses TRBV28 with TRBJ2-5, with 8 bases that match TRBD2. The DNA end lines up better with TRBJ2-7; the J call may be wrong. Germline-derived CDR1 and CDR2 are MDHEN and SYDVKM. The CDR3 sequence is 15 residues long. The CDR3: CASSLITSGQHEQYF. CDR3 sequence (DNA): TGTGCCAGCAGTTTAATTACTAGCGGACAGCACGAGCAGTACTTC.

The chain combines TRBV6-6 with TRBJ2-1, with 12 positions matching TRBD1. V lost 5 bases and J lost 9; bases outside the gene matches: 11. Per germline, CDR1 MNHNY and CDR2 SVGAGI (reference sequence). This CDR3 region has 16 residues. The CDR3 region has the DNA TGTGCCAGCAGTCCCCCGGGACAGGGGGCAAAGGGTGAGCAGTTCTTC. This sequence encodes CASSPPGQGAKGEQFF.

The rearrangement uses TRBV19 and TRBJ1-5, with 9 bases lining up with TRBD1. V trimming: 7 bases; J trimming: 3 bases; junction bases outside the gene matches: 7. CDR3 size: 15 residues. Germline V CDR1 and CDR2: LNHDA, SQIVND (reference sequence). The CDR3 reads CASTTRDRVNQPQHF. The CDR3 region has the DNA TGTGCCAGTACTACCCGGGACAGGGTCAATCAGCCCCAGCATTTT.

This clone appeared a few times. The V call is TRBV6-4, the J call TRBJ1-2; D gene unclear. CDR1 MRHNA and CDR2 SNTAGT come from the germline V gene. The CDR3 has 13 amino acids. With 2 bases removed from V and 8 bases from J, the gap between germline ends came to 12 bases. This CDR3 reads CASSDGEMGGYTF. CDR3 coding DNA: TGTGCCAGCAGTGACGGGGAAATGGGAGGCTACACCTTC.

As DNA, the CDR3 is TGCGCCAGCAGCCAAGTAGGGAACACTGAAGCTTTCTTT. Translating gives CASSQVGNTEAFF. V is TRBV4-1 and J is TRBJ1-1, with D unresolved. The CDR3 runs to 13 residues. Trimming left V 1 base short and J 1 base short, with 4 bases between. Germline V CDR1 and CDR2: MGHRA, YSYEKL.

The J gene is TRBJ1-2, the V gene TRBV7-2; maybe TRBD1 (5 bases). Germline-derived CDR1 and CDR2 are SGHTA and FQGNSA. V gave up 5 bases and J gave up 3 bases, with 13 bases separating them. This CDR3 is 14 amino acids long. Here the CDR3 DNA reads TGTGCCAGCAGCCCCGATGTAGGGGACTATGGCTACACCTTC. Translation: CASSPDVGDYGYTF.

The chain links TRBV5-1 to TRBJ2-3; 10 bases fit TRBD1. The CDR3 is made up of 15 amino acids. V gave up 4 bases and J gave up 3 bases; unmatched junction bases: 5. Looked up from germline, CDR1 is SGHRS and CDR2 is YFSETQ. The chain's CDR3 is CASSRDRGTTDTQYF. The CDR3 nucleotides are TGCGCCAGCAGCCGGGACAGGGGAACGACAGATACGCAGTATTTT.

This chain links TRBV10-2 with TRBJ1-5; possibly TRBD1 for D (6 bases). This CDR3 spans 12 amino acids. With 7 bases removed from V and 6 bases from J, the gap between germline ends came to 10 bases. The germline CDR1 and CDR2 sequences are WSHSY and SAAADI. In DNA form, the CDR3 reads TGCGCCAGCAAAGGGGGAACTCAGCCCCAGCATTTT. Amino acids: CASKGGTQPQHF.

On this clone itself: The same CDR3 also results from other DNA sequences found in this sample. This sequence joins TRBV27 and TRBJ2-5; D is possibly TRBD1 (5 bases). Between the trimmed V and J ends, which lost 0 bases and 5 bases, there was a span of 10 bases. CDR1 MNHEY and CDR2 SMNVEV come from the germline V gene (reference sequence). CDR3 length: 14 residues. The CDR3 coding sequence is TGTGCCAGCAGTTTATCGAGGCAGGGTGAGACCCAGTACTTC. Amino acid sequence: CASSLSRQGETQYF.

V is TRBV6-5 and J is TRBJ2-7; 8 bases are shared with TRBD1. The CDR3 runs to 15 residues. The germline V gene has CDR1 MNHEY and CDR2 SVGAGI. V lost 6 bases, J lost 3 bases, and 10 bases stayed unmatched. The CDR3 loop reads CASRGTGEPYYEQYF. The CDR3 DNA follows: TGTGCCAGCAGAGGGACAGGCGAGCCCTACTACGAGCAGTACTTC.